The next 14 T cell receptor beta chains were all read from a single sample in a study of somatic mutations in cytotoxic T cells in rheumatoid arthritis. Assay: immunoSEQ multiplex PCR; the TCRdb copy retains only in-frame clones and omits some. The table lists under 20,000 clones, 80% of them singletons. The sequencing input was CD8+ T cells sorted from blood. The source is an adult with rheumatoid arthritis.

This chain joins TRBV5-5 and TRBJ2-3; TRBD2 aligns across 8 bases. This CDR3 has 15 residues. After removal of 0 bases from V and 6 bases from J, the junction contained 6 bases not matched to a gene. CDR1 is SGHKS and CDR2 is YYEKEE in the germline V gene (reference sequence). CDR3 in amino acids: CASSLEGVAGDTQYF. For the CDR3, the DNA is TGTGCCAGCAGCTTGGAGGGGGTAGCGGGGGATACGCAGTATTTT.

CDR3 in amino acids: CASSLLAGSTDTQYF. CDR3 DNA: TGTGCCAGCAGCTTACTAGCGGGGAGCACAGATACGCAGTATTTT. The chain recombines TRBV2 with TRBJ2-3, with 10 bases lining up with TRBD2. In germline, CDR1 is SNHLY, CDR2 FYNNEI. The V and J ends lost 6 bases and 0 bases, in that order; junction bases with no gene match: 3. This CDR3 contains 15 residues.

V gene TRBV5-6 combines with J gene TRBJ2-3, with no clear D. The CDR3 totals 12 residues. With 2 bases removed from V and 2 bases from J, the gap between germline ends came to 3 bases. Germline loops: CDR1 SGHDT, CDR2 YYEEEE. CDR3 in amino acids: CASSFSTDTQYF. The DNA of the CDR3 is TGTGCCAGCAGCTTCTCCACAGATACGCAGTATTTT.

The J gene is TRBJ2-7, the V gene TRBV6-1, with D unclear. The CDR3 covers 13 residues. V was cut by 0 bases and J by 3 bases, with 6 bases left in between. Germline-derived CDR1 and CDR2 are MNHNS and SASEGT. This chain's CDR3 is CASSEAAGYEQYF. CDR3 coding DNA: TGTGCCAGCAGTGAAGCAGCAGGCTACGAGCAGTACTTC.

The J gene is TRBJ2-7, the V gene TRBV5-4; TRBD1 aligns across 10 bases. CDR3 size: 14 residues. Germline V gene lookup returns CDR1 SGHNT and CDR2 YYREEE (reference sequence). V was pared by 7 bases and J by 2 bases, with 6 bases of the junction left unmatched. CDR3 protein: CASGPDRGAYEQYF. In DNA, the CDR3 is TGTGCCAGCGGCCCGGACAGGGGGGCCTACGAGCAGTACTTC.

This rearrangement joins TRBV6-6 to TRBJ1-2, with D uncertain. Trimming removed 6 bases at V and 6 bases at J, with 11 bases between. This CDR3 contains 12 residues. Looked up from germline, CDR1 is MNHNY and CDR2 is SVGAGI (reference sequence). The CDR3 reads CASRMGGDGYTF. The CDR3, as DNA: TGTGCCAGCAGGATGGGCGGGGATGGCTACACCTTC.

The rearrangement uses TRBV7-9 and TRBJ2-7, with D perhaps TRBD1 (6 bases). V lost 0 bases, J lost 4 bases, and 13 bases lay in between. CDR1 and CDR2 from the germline V gene are SEHNR and FQNEAQ (reference sequence). This CDR3 comprises 15 residues. The CDR3 bases are TGTGCCAGCAGCTTAGCGGGTACAGGGTTTTACGAGCAGTACTTC. This encodes CASSLAGTGFYEQYF.

The CDR3, as DNA: TGCGCCAGCAGCCCCCGAGGGACAGTTACCGAGCAGTACTTC. This sequence encodes CASSPRGTVTEQYF. The chain couples TRBV5-1 to TRBJ2-7, with 7 nucleotides matching TRBD1. Trimming at V came to 4 bases and at J to 6 bases, leaving 10 bases not matched to a gene. Germline V gene data show CDR1 as SGHRS and CDR2 as YFSETQ. The CDR3 is 14 amino acids.

In DNA form, the CDR3 reads TGTGCCAGCAGTCCCTCCGGGACTAGGGTGAACACCGGGGAGCTGTTTTTT. Its translation: CASSPSGTRVNTGELFF. The V gene is TRBV27, the J gene TRBJ2-2; 8 bases line up with TRBD2. Germline lookup yields CDR1 MNHEY and CDR2 SMNVEV (reference sequence). The CDR3 totals 17 residues. V was pared by 5 bases and J by 1 base, with 9 bases of the junction left unmatched.

J is TRBJ2-1 and V is TRBV30; D gene unclear. CDR1 is GTSNPN, CDR2 SVGIG, per germline (reference sequence). The CDR3 covers 15 residues. V lost 1 base and J lost 0, with 10 bases in between. CDR3 in amino acids: CAWSAQIDSYNEQFF. The CDR3, as DNA: TGTGCCTGGAGTGCCCAGATAGACTCCTACAATGAGCAGTTCTTC.

V is TRBV5-6 and J is TRBJ1-4, with TRBD1 matching over 10 bases. The CDR3 runs 15 residues. Germline lookup yields CDR1 SGHDT and CDR2 YYEEEE. The trim removed 1 base at V and 11 bases at J, leaving 8 bases unmatched. CDR3 protein: CASSLTGTGEAKLFF. DNA for the CDR3: TGTGCCAGCAGCTTGACCGGGACAGGGGAAGCGAAACTGTTTTTT.

The V call is TRBV6-5, the J call TRBJ1-2; D might be TRBD1 (5 bases). The CDR3 loop spans 12 amino acids. CDR1 is MNHEY and CDR2 is SVGAGI in the germline V gene. V was clipped by 6 bases and J by 2 bases, with 7 bases between them. The CDR3 DNA is TGTGCCAGCAGAGGGGAAAACTATGGCTACACCTTC. Residues: CASRGENYGYTF.

The chain carries TRBV10-1 and TRBJ2-3; no firm D call. This CDR3 comprises 17 residues. CDR1 and CDR2 from the germline V gene are WNHNN and SYGVQD (reference sequence). V was shortened by 4 bases and J by 0 bases, with 17 bases between the two germline ends. CDR3 sequence reads: CASSGASSTSSTDTQYF. CDR3 in DNA: TGCGCCAGCAGTGGGGCATCTTCTACCTCTAGCACAGATACGCAGTATTTT.

The chain carries TRBV2 and TRBJ2-2; TRBD2 matches at 8 bases. Germline V gene lookup returns CDR1 SNHLY and CDR2 FYNNEI. Trimming cost V 7 bases and J 6 bases; bases outside gene matches: 10. CDR3 length: 15 residues. The CDR3 protein is CASTLEGLDPGELFF. The CDR3 DNA reads as TGTGCCAGCACCCTGGAGGGACTAGATCCCGGGGAGCTGTTTTTT.